The T cell receptor (beta chain) under discussion was sequenced for a study of CD8+ T cells in alopecia areata. Isolated RNA was reverse transcribed into cDNA used as the sequencing template. Using immunoSEQ multiplex PCR, the repertoire was profiled, and TCRdb retains in-frame clones only, with some absent. Of roughly 150,000 clones in the sample, 40% to 65% were seen once. V was shortened by 2 bases and J by 0 bases, with 3 bases between the two germline ends. Per the germline V gene, CDR1 is SGHTA and CDR2 is FQGTGA. This CDR3 has 13 residues. V is TRBV7-3 and J is TRBJ2-3, with D hard to call. The TCR sequence derives from a human donor with alopecia areata. Sequences were derived from CD8+ T cells sorted from blood, sampled at week 0. The chain's CDR3 is CASSLASTDTQYF. CDR3 DNA: TGTGCCAGCAGCTTAGCTAGCACAGATACGCAGTATTTT.